This passage covers 17 T cell receptor beta chains from one sample sequenced in a study of T-cell reconstitution after alpha-beta-depleted transplantation in children. Preparing the TCRbeta library involved the use of unique molecular identifiers. TCRdb reprocessed the PCR reads with MiXCR, giving one entry per CDR3 protein. This table holds more than 40,000 distinct CDR3 sequences, 40% to 65% found once. Here the sequenced sample was peripheral blood, taken before TCRalphabeta/CD19-depleted stem cell transplant. These receptors were collected from a boy under three years old with SCID, due to receive a stem cell transplant.

This clonotype occurred many times. This chain's CDR3 is CASSSTSHPPYEQYF. In DNA form, the CDR3 reads TGCGCCAGCAGTTCAACTAGCCATCCCCCCTACGAGCAGTACTTC. The chain links TRBV4-3 to TRBJ2-7, with D tentatively TRBD2 (6 bases). The CDR3 covers 15 residues. V lost 6 bases, J lost 2 bases, and 17 bases lay in between. The germline CDR1 and CDR2 sequences are LGHNA and YSLEER.

At least ten counts were recorded for this clonotype. CDR3 amino acids: CASSLVFFGGAGELFF. Written as DNA, the CDR3 is TGTGCCAGCAGCTTAGTCTTTTTTGGGGGAGCCGGGGAGCTGTTTTTT. This chain links TRBV7-2 with TRBJ2-2; possibly TRBD1 or TRBD2 for D (5 bases each). Germline CDR1 and CDR2: SGHTA and FQGNSA. This CDR3 spans 16 amino acids. The V gene lost 1 base and the J gene lost 6 bases, with 15 bases spanning the gap. The full variable domain, rest sourced from reference TRBV7-2 and TRBJ2-2, is GAGVSQSPSNKVTEKGKDVELRCDPISGHTALYWYRQSLGQGLEFLIYFQGNSAPDKSGLPSDRFSAERTGGSVSTLTIQRTQQEDSAVYLCASSLVFFGGAGELFFGEGSRLTVL.

The rearrangement joins TRBV7-9 to TRBJ1-3; TRBD1 might be the D (5 bases). Trimming pared 5 bases from V and 0 bases from J, leaving 11 bases between. The CDR3 contains 15 residues. The germline CDR1 and CDR2 sequences are SEHNR and FQNEAQ (reference sequence). CDR3 protein: CASSPKGDSGNTIYF. The CDR3 nucleotides read TGTGCCAGCAGCCCCAAAGGGGACTCTGGAAACACCATATATTTT.

This clonotype has a handful of counts. V usage is TRBV20-1 and J usage is TRBJ2-3; TRBD2 aligns across 9 bases. CDR3 size: 15 residues. Germline V gene lookup returns CDR1 DFQATT and CDR2 SNEGSKA (reference sequence). J lost 4 bases, V lost 4 bases, and 9 bases had no gene match. The CDR3 reads CSATLFSGGADTQYF. CDR3 nucleotides: TGCAGTGCTACCCTTTTTAGCGGGGGCGCAGATACGCAGTATTTT.

This clonotype has just a few counts. The chain joins TRBV19 to TRBJ2-2; 13 bases map to TRBD2. V lost 5 bases, J lost 0 bases, and 9 bases stayed unmatched. The CDR3 has 19 amino acids. The germline V gene has CDR1 LNHDA and CDR2 SQIVND (reference sequence). The CDR3 DNA sequence: TGTGCCAGTAGTGTGGGGACTAGCGGGGACTTTGCGAACACCGGGGAGCTGTTTTTT. Protein sequence: CASSVGTSGDFANTGELFF.

This clonotype occurred a few times. The J gene is TRBJ2-1, the V gene TRBV7-3; 16 nucleotides align to TRBD2. The CDR3 runs 19 residues. The trim removed 1 base at V and 0 bases at J, leaving 3 bases unmatched. Per germline, CDR1 SGHTA and CDR2 FQGTGA. Here the CDR3 reads CASSLMGLAGGSSYNEQFF. DNA of the CDR3: TGTGCCAGCAGCTTAATGGGACTAGCGGGGGGGAGCTCCTACAATGAGCAGTTCTTC.

V usage is TRBV29-1 and J usage is TRBJ1-2; 10 bases are shared with TRBD1. This CDR3 has 15 amino acids. J lost 5 bases, V lost 7 bases, and 13 bases had no gene match. CDR1 and CDR2 from the germline V gene are SQVTM and ANQGSEA. CDR3 coding DNA: TGCAGCGCCAAGGGAGGGACAGGGGACGTTTATGGCTACACCTTC. Its protein is CSAKGGTGDVYGYTF. The whole variable domain, filled in from reference TRBV29-1 and TRBJ1-2, reads SAVISQKPSRDICQRGTSLTIQCQVDSQVTMMFWYRQQPGQSLTLIATANQGSEATYESGFVIDKFPISRPNLTFSTLTVSNMSPEDSSIYLCSAKGGTGDVYGYTFGSGTRLTVV.

This chain connects TRBV29-1 to TRBJ1-2; no clear D. The CDR3 totals 11 residues. V lost 6 bases to trimming and J lost 8 bases, with 13 bases between them. The germline gives CDR1 SQVTM, CDR2 ANQGSEA. The CDR3 coding sequence is TGCAGCGTGGAGAAGGGAAAGGGCTACACCTTC. Residues: CSVEKGKGYTF.

V usage is TRBV12-3 or TRBV12-4 and J usage is TRBJ2-7; D not certain. The CDR3 sequence is 14 residues long. V gave up 3 bases and J gave up 2 bases, with 11 bases separating them. CDR3 DNA sequence: TGTGCCAGCAGTTTGCGGTTTAAGACCTACGAGCAGTACTTC. Protein sequence: CASSLRFKTYEQYF.

V usage is TRBV7-2 and J usage is TRBJ2-3; no clear D gene. CDR1 SGHTA and CDR2 FQGNSA come from the germline V gene. CDR3 length equals 12 residues. The V end was cut by 4 bases, the J end by 0 bases, with 2 bases between. The CDR3 DNA reads as TGTGCCAGCAGCTCCAGCACAGATACGCAGTATTTT. Encoded protein: CASSSSTDTQYF. Full variable domain (remainder filled in from reference TRBV7-2 and TRBJ2-3): GAGVSQSPSNKVTEKGKDVELRCDPISGHTALYWYRQSLGQGLEFLIYFQGNSAPDKSGLPSDRFSAERTGGSVSTLTIQRTQQEDSAVYLCASSSSTDTQYFGPGTRLTVL.

This sequence joins TRBV5-8 and TRBJ2-5; TRBD2 aligns across 7 bases. Germline V gene lookup returns CDR1 SGHTS and CDR2 YDEGEE. This CDR3 is 14 amino acids long. J lost 8 bases, V lost 1 base, and 8 bases had no gene match. CDR3 sequence (DNA): TGTGCCAGCAGCTTGAAACTAGCGAAGGTTACCCAGTACTTC. Translating gives CASSLKLAKVTQYF. The variable domain in full, completed from reference TRBV5-8 and TRBJ2-5, reads EAGVTQSPTHLIKTRGQQATLRCSPISGHTSVYWYQQALGLGLQFLLWYDEGEERNRGNFPPRFSGRQFPNYSSELNVNALELEDSALYLCASSLKLAKVTQYFGPGTRLLVL.

The chain couples TRBV5-6 to TRBJ2-7; perhaps TRBD1 as D (5 bases). In germline, CDR1 is SGHDT, CDR2 YYEEEE. Trimming stripped 1 base from V and 1 base from J, with 12 bases between. This CDR3 is 15 amino acids long. In nucleotides, the CDR3 is TGTGCCAGCAGCTTGTCCCTTCGACAGTCCTACGAGCAGTACTTC. As protein: CASSLSLRQSYEQYF.

The chain carries TRBV15 and TRBJ2-7; perhaps TRBD1 as D (6 bases). Germline assignment: CDR1 LNHNV and CDR2 YYDKDF (reference sequence). V was clipped by 0 bases and J by 0 bases, with 15 bases between them. The CDR3 contains 17 residues. CDR3: CATSRDRLQGSSYEQYF. In nucleotides, the CDR3 is TGTGCCACCAGCAGAGATCGCCTACAGGGTAGCTCCTACGAGCAGTACTTC.

This clonotype was counted once. The chain combines TRBV5-1 with TRBJ2-2; no clear D. CDR1 is SGHRS, CDR2 YFSETQ, per germline. V lost 0 bases and J lost 1, with 7 bases in between. This CDR3 is 15 amino acids long. The CDR3 here is CASSLDSGNTGELFF. The CDR3, as DNA: TGCGCCAGCAGCTTGGACTCCGGGAACACCGGGGAGCTGTTTTTT.

This clonotype came up a few times. The chain couples TRBV20-1 to TRBJ2-6; TRBD1 matches at 8 bases. Germline CDR1 is DFQATT and CDR2 is SNEGSKA (reference sequence). Trimming took 6 bases from V and 3 from J; bases not matched to a gene: 10. The CDR3 loop spans 16 amino acids. The CDR3 protein is CSASQGAEDGANVLTF. DNA for the CDR3: TGCAGTGCAAGTCAGGGGGCGGAGGATGGGGCCAACGTCCTGACTTTC.

This clonotype was counted only a few times. The chain combines TRBV18 with TRBJ2-7; D assignment may be TRBD1 or TRBD2 (5 bases each). V was trimmed by 1 base and J by 4 bases, leaving 17 bases between them. CDR1 and CDR2 (germline): KGHSH, LQKENI. The CDR3 consists of 16 residues. In DNA form, the CDR3 reads TGTGCCAGCTCACCACGGGGACGGCTCCTATCTTACGAGCAGTACTTC. It codes for CASSPRGRLLSYEQYF.

The rearrangement links TRBV5-1 to TRBJ1-1; 8 bases are shared with TRBD1. The CDR3 length is 14 residues. V was clipped by 6 bases and J by 5 bases; unmatched bases: 9. Germline values: CDR1 SGHRS, CDR2 YFSETQ. In DNA, the CDR3 is TGCGCCAGCACCGGACAGGGTGGGTTTACTGAAGCTTTCTTT. Translation gives CASTGQGGFTEAFF.